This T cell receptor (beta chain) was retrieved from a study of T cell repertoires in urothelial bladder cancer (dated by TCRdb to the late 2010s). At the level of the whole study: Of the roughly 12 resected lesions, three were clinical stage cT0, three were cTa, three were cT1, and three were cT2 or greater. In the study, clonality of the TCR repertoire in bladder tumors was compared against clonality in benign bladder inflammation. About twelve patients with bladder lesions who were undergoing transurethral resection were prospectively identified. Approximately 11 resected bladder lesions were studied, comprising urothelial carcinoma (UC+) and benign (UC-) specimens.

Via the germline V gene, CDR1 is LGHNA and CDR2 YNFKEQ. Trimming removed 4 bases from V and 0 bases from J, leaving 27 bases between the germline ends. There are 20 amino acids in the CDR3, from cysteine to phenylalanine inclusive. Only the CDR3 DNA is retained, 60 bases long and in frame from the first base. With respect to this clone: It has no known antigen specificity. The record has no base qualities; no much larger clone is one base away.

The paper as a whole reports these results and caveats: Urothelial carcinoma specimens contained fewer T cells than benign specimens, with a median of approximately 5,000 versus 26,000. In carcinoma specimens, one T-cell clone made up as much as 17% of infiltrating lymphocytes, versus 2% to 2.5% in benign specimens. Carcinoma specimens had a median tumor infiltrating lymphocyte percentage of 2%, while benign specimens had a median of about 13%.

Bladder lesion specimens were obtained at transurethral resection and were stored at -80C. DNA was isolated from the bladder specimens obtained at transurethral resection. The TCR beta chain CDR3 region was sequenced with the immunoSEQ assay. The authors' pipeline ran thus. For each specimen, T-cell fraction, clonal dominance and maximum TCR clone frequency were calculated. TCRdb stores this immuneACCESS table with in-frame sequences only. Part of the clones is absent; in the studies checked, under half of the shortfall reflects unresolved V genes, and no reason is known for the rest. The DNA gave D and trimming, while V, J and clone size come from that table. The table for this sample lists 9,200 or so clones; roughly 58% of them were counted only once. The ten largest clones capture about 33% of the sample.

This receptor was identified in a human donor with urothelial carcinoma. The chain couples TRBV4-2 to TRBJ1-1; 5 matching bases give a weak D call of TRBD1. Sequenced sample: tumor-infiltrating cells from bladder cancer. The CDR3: CASSRKPGHSYRIMNTEAFF. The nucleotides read TGTGCCAGCAGCCGCAAACCTGGGCACTCTTACAGGATTATGAACACTGAAGCTTTCTTT.